This TCR beta chain emerged from a study of vaccination effects on CD4 cells after COVID-19. Overall study findings and caveats: Late after vaccination, infection- and vaccine-induced clones showed marked clonal contraction. There was only 1 of 255 vaccine-induced clones in healthy vaccinees that cross-reacted with common cold coronaviruses.

Remarks on this clone: Its matching antigen is unknown.

Germline lookup yields CDR1 KGHSY and CDR2 FQNENV. This CDR3 contains 14 residues. Trimming pared 0 bases from V and 4 bases from J, leaving 7 bases between. Clones were read by immunoSEQ multiplex PCR, and TCRdb kept only the in-frame ones, dropping some. The data contain 52,000 or so clones, roughly 70% of them seen just once; the ten biggest clones take up about 18%. Antigen-specific CD4+ T cells were first expanded with viral peptide pools by the ViraFEST assay and only then sequenced. Investigators separated out CD4+ T cells once around 10 days of culture had passed. Vaccinated participants had no history of SARS-CoV-2 infection and tested negative for nucleocapsid antibodies. Peptides at 10 ug/ml and IL-2 at approximately 9.7 IU/ml were added to approximately 2 million PBMC per well. Half-medium replacement with IL-2 medium occurred on days 3 and 7.

The sequence came from a human donor who received a COVID-19 vaccine. This chain joins TRBV16 and TRBJ1-5; maybe TRBD1 (5 bases). The sequencing here drew on CD4+ T cells from PBMCs cultured with SARS-CoV-2 spike peptides, taken before COVID-19 vaccination. CDR3 coding DNA: TGTGCCAGCAGCCAATCGTCAGGGAATCAGCCCCAGCATTTT. It translates to CASSQSSGNQPQHF.